This paragraph reports one T cell receptor beta chain. Through Arm-PCR of CDR3 regions and iRepertoire HTBI primers, TCR beta libraries were built. In the study's own analysis: Identified segments across samples numbered about 56 TRBV and more than 11 TRBJ. TCRdb re-analysed the multiplex PCR reads in MiXCR, keeping a single row per CDR3 protein. TCRdb's processing, not the study's, gives the V and J calls here. The sample has about 360,000 distinct CDR3 sequences, 15% to 20% seen once. With 5 bases removed from V and 6 bases from J, the gap between germline ends came to 19 bases. Germline CDR1 is SNHLY and CDR2 is FYNNEI. The length of the CDR3 is 15 residues. Time point: newly diagnosed GD, antithyroid drugs for less than 3 months. The TCR library was made from RNA that had been extracted from PBMCs in TRIzol. The data were obtained in a study of regulatory T cells in long-lasting Graves disease. These data were likewise used in another study, on T cells in Graves' hyperthyroidism and ophthalmopathy.

Specimen: peripheral blood mononuclear cells (PBMCs), collected at new diagnosis, from a patient treated with antithyroid drugs. The chain is built from TRBV2 and TRBJ1-1; D may be TRBD1 (6 bases). The receptor's source is a young woman with Graves disease. The CDR3: CASSSQGQGNSEAFF. The CDR3 DNA is TGTGCCAGCAGTTCCCAGGGACAAGGGAATTCTGAAGCTTTCTTT.